What follows are 25 T cell receptor beta chains derived from one specimen sequenced in a study of T cells in Graves' hyperthyroidism and ophthalmopathy. RNA transcripts provided the source from which TCR beta CDR3 regions were amplified. The HTBI primer set was used in a first-round RT-PCR of the TCR CDR3. Via MiXCR, TCRdb re-called the multiplex PCR reads, giving one row per CDR3 protein. The table has about 98,000 distinct CDR3 sequences, around 42% seen once; the top ten hold more than 8.5%. Sequencing was carried out using peripheral blood or thyroid tissue (not recorded which). All receptors come from a woman aged 25 to 45 with Graves' hyperthyroidism.

As concerns this clonotype: The final CDR3 position lacks the conserved phenylalanine or tryptophan, pointing to a likely read error. The V gene is TRBV7-9, the J gene TRBJ1-1; D might be TRBD1 (6 bases). With 5 bases removed from V and 5 bases from J, the gap between germline ends came to 15 bases. The CDR3 sequence is 14 residues long. Germline CDR1 SEHNR, CDR2 FQNEAQ (reference sequence). The CDR3 DNA sequence: TGTGCCAGCAGCCGACCGGGACAATTAACTGAAGCTTTCCTT. It codes for CASSRPGQLTEAFL.

This chain uses TRBV7-2 with TRBJ2-7; D is perhaps TRBD2 (6 bases). Trimming took 5 bases from V and 3 from J, leaving 14 bases between them. CDR3 size: 14 residues. In germline, CDR1 is SGHTA, CDR2 FQGNSA. CDR3 sequence (DNA): TGTGCCAGCAGCCGTTCCGGCGGGATCTACGAGCAGTACTTC. Protein: CASSRSGGIYEQYF.

This chain joins TRBV30 and TRBJ1-5, with D uncertain. Germline CDR1 and CDR2: GTSNPN and SVGIG (reference sequence). The V end lost 0 bases, the J end lost 3 bases, and 12 bases lay between the germline ends. The CDR3 spans 15 residues. This chain's CDR3 is CAWSVVFSVNQPQHF. The CDR3 region has the DNA TGTGCCTGGAGTGTAGTTTTCAGCGTCAATCAGCCCCAGCATTTT.

Remarks on this clonotype: At one end, the junction sequence differs from germline, possibly due to a read error. J is TRBJ2-3 and V is TRBV5-1, with a tentative D call TRBD2 (6 bases). This CDR3 has 16 residues. CDR1 is SGHRS, CDR2 YFSETQ, per germline. In DNA form, the CDR3 reads TGCGTCAGCAGCTTGGAGGGACGGGGACGCACAGATACGCAGTATTTT. The encoded protein is CVSSLEGRGRTDTQYF.

CDR3 in DNA: TGTGCCAGCAGGGTTGGGTCGGGGAGGCCCCAGCATTTT. This encodes CASRVGSGRPQHF. V and J are TRBV6-5 and TRBJ1-5, with D unresolved. V was pared by 6 bases and J by 9 bases, with 15 bases between. This CDR3 is built from 13 residues. Germline CDR1 is MNHEY and CDR2 is SVGAGI.

Many counts were recorded for this clonotype. The V and J genes are TRBV4-1 and TRBJ1-2; a weak D match, TRBD1 (6 bases). V lost 0 bases and J 7 bases, leaving 18 bases between the germline ends. The CDR3 has 16 amino acids. Germline V gene lookup returns CDR1 MGHRA and CDR2 YSYEKL. CDR3 nucleotides: TGCGCCAGCAGCCAAGAGGTTTCGGGGGCAAGAGGTGGCTACACCTTC. Amino acid sequence: CASSQEVSGARGGYTF.

The chain couples TRBV11-2 to TRBJ1-4, with D possibly TRBD1 on 6 matching bases. CDR3 size: 14 residues. Trimming cost V 3 bases and J 8 bases, with 13 bases left between them. Germline assignment: CDR1 SGHAT and CDR2 FQNNGV. The CDR3 nucleotides read TGTGCCAGCAGCTTGAGGTCAGGGGAGGAAAAACTGTTTTTT. The encoded protein is CASSLRSGEEKLFF.

This clonotype was recorded at least ten times. This chain joins TRBV2 and TRBJ1-1; D possibly corresponds to TRBD1 (5 bases). Germline CDR1 SNHLY, CDR2 FYNNEI. V gave up 10 bases and J gave up 5 bases, with 17 bases separating them. The CDR3 has 13 amino acids. Here the CDR3 reads CANAQGVGTEAFF. The CDR3 DNA reads TGTGCCAACGCTCAGGGCGTAGGGACTGAAGCTTTCTTT.

This sequence joins TRBV9 and TRBJ1-2; D is uncertain. CDR3 length: 14 amino acids. V lost 4 bases to trimming and J lost 3 bases, with 13 bases between them. CDR1 is SGDLS and CDR2 is YYNGEE in the germline V gene. CDR3 bases: TGTGCCAGCAGCCCACCCGGGATGTACTATGGCTACACCTTC. Protein: CASSPPGMYYGYTF.

This clonotype was seen ten or more times. The chain uses TRBV20-1 and TRBJ1-6; no definite D call. The CDR3 runs to 17 residues. V lost 0 bases to trimming and J lost 10 bases, with 22 bases between them. The germline V gene encodes CDR1 DFQATT and CDR2 SNEGSKA (reference sequence). The CDR3 DNA reads TGCAGTGCTAGAGATCTCGGCGATGGTGGTTATCGATCACCCCTCCACTTT. Translating it yields CSARDLGDGGYRSPLHF.

This clonotype was counted ten times or more. The chain couples TRBV7-9 to TRBJ2-3; no reliable D call. The CDR3 loop spans 11 amino acids. V was clipped by 5 bases and J by 3 bases, with 3 bases between them. The germline CDR1 and CDR2 sequences are SEHNR and FQNEAQ (reference sequence). The CDR3 sequence: CASSLTDTQYF. DNA for the CDR3: TGTGCCAGCAGCCTTACAGATACGCAGTATTTT.

This clonotype was observed many times. This chain joins TRBV11-2 and TRBJ2-5; no reliable D call. In germline, CDR1 is SGHAT, CDR2 FQNNGV. Between the trimmed V and J ends, which lost 1 base and 1 base, there was a span of 10 bases. There are 15 residues in the CDR3. CDR3 DNA sequence: TGTGCCAGCAGCTTAGGGGCTAGTGTCCAAGAGACCCAGTACTTC. Translation gives CASSLGASVQETQYF.

This clonotype was picked up many times. This chain uses TRBV20-1 with TRBJ2-7, with 7 bases that match TRBD2. V trimming: 6 bases; J trimming: 6 bases; junction bases outside the gene matches: 11. Looked up from germline, CDR1 is DFQATT and CDR2 is SNEGSKA (reference sequence). This CDR3 comprises 13 residues. The CDR3 DNA sequence: TGCAGTGCCCACTCCGGGACTATAATCGAGCAGTACTTC. It codes for CSAHSGTIIEQYF.

This clonotype was counted ten times or more. The rearrangement links TRBV28 to TRBJ1-2, with no clear D. CDR1 is MDHEN, CDR2 SYDVKM, per germline. CDR3 length: 13 amino acids. V gave up 6 bases and J gave up 2 bases, with 10 bases separating them. CDR3 sequence reads: CASRHPVNYGYTF. The CDR3 DNA sequence: TGTGCCAGCAGACATCCAGTAAACTATGGCTACACCTTC.

This clonotype was detected ten times or more. The chain carries TRBV12-3 or TRBV12-4 and TRBJ2-7, with D perhaps TRBD2 (5 bases). The CDR3 is 12 amino acids. V lost 2 bases and J lost 7, with 9 bases in between. Here the CDR3 DNA reads TGTGCCAGCAGTTTACGGACGGGGGAGCAGTACTTC. This gives the protein CASSLRTGEQYF.

The chain recombines TRBV12-3 or TRBV12-4 with TRBJ2-7; D may be TRBD1 (7 bases). This CDR3 is 14 amino acids long. V was trimmed by 3 bases and J by 3 bases, leaving 12 bases between them. The CDR3 DNA reads TGTGCCAGCAGTTTTGGACAGGAGGGCTACGAGCAGTACTTC. It is translated as CASSFGQEGYEQYF.

Remarks on this clonotype: A junction end diverges from the germline sequence, so it may reflect a read error. This sequence joins TRBV5-1 and TRBJ2-7; D unclear. The CDR3 spans 13 residues. Germline V gene sequence: CDR1 SGHRS, CDR2 YFSETQ. The CDR3 reads CANSLLGFYEQYF. DNA for the CDR3: TGCGCCAACAGCTTGCTTGGCTTCTACGAGCAGTACTTC.

The chain links TRBV2 to TRBJ1-2, with 7 bases lining up with TRBD1. This CDR3 contains 13 residues. V shed 6 bases, J shed 1 base, and the junction held 2 bases outside the gene matches. Germline loops: CDR1 SNHLY, CDR2 FYNNEI. The CDR3 region is CASRGDSNYGYTF. CDR3 in DNA: TGTGCCAGCAGGGGGGACAGTAACTATGGCTACACCTTC.

Concerning this clonotype itself: A read error may be the cause here, since a much bigger clone is one base away. The V and J genes are TRBV30 and TRBJ1-6; D perhaps matches TRBD1 (5 bases). Germline loops: CDR1 GTSNPN, CDR2 SVGIG (reference sequence). There are 14 residues in the CDR3. Written as DNA, the CDR3 is TGTGCCGGGGGAGGAGGCTCCTATAATTCACCCCCCCACTTT. It translates to CAGGGGSYNSPPHF.

This sequence joins TRBV9 and TRBJ1-2, with D possibly matching TRBD1 (5 bases). The CDR3 runs to 15 residues. Germline CDR1 and CDR2: SGDLS and YYNGEE. The V gene lost 4 bases and the J gene lost 3 bases, with 16 bases spanning the gap. CDR3 DNA: TGTGCCAGCAGCTTGGAGGCGGGGGAGGACTATGGCTACACCTTC. It translates to CASSLEAGEDYGYTF.

Ten or more counts support this clonotype. This sequence joins TRBV5-1 and TRBJ1-1; 7 nucleotides agree with TRBD1. There are 15 residues in the CDR3. V shed 4 bases, J shed 4 bases, and the junction held 10 bases outside the gene matches. CDR1 SGHRS and CDR2 YFSETQ come from the germline V gene. CDR3 sequence (DNA): TGCGCCAGCAGCCGCGACAGGGTGGCGGCCACTGAAGCTTTCTTT. Its protein product is CASSRDRVAATEAFF.

This clonotype was picked up many times. V is TRBV7-9 and J is TRBJ1-2; D remains unclear. In germline, CDR1 is SEHNR, CDR2 FQNEAQ (reference sequence). Trimming stripped 5 bases from V and 8 bases from J, with 21 bases between. This CDR3 is 15 amino acids long. The CDR3 coding sequence is TGTGCCAGCAGCGCAGAAGGCCTCGAGGTGTGGGGCTACACCTTC. Protein product: CASSAEGLEVWGYTF. Full variable domain (outside the CDR3, taken from reference TRBV7-9 and TRBJ1-2): DTGVSQNPRHKITKRGQNVTFRCDPISEHNRLYWYRQTLGQGPEFLTYFQNEAQLEKSRLLSDRFSAERPKGSFSTLEIQRTEQGDSAMYLCASSAEGLEVWGYTFGSGTRLTVV.

This chain joins TRBV12-3 or TRBV12-4 and TRBJ2-3; 7 nucleotides line up with TRBD1. Trimming at V came to 5 bases and at J to 2 bases, leaving 7 bases not matched to a gene. This CDR3 spans 15 amino acids. The CDR3 bases are TGTGCCAGCAGTGCCCGACAGGGAATCACAGATACGCAGTATTTT. Translated, it gives CASSARQGITDTQYF.

The chain has TRBV20-1 and TRBJ1-5; 7 bases map to TRBD1. Germline lookup yields CDR1 DFQATT and CDR2 SNEGSKA (reference sequence). V trimming: 5 bases; J trimming: 4 bases; junction bases outside the gene matches: 8. CDR3 size: 14 residues. In DNA, the CDR3 is TGCAGTGCTCAACCGGGACAGTCTAATCAGCCCCAGCATTTT. Protein product: CSAQPGQSNQPQHF.

Note on this clonotype: A read error is likely, as this CDR3 ends without the conserved phenylalanine or tryptophan. It is unclear where the CDR3 begins or ends on the DNA, so no DNA is shown, and the CDR3 is as TCRdb lists it. This sequence joins TRBV9 and TRBJ2-5; the table's TRBD2 call for D was not verified on the DNA. Germline CDR1 is SGDLS and CDR2 is YYNGEE. With termini counted, the CDR3 has 9 amino acids. CDR3 sequence: CASSVVSSG.